The 14 T cell receptor beta chains below were found in one sample sequenced in a study of T-cell reconstitution after alpha-beta-depleted transplantation in children. Researchers prepared the TCRbeta library using unique molecular identifiers, the study reports. Via MiXCR, TCRdb re-called the PCR reads, giving one row per CDR3 protein. Among about a million distinct CDR3 sequences, about 31% were seen once, and the ten largest hold under 30%. The sample in question was PBMCs, mostly from graft donor cells, obtained 360 days after TCRalphabeta/CD19-depleted stem cell transplant. The receptors shown here come from a boy less than two years old who had a stem cell transplant for SCID, so the T cells may come from the graft donor.

The CDR3 loop is CASMARTGANTGELFF. Here the CDR3 DNA reads TGTGCCAGCATGGCCCGGACAGGTGCGAACACCGGGGAGCTGTTTTTT. The gene calls are TRBV25-1 and TRBJ2-2, with 7 bases lining up with TRBD1. V trimming: 7 bases; J trimming: 0 bases; junction bases outside the gene matches: 8. The CDR3 spans 16 residues. The V gene's germline CDR1 is MGHDK and CDR2 SYGVNS.

Notes on this clonotype: A read error may account for a junction end that differs from germline. This sequence joins TRBV4-3 and TRBJ2-5, with D unclear. This CDR3 region has 14 residues. Germline CDR1 LGHNA, CDR2 YSLEER. The CDR3 loop reads CASSQGVYQETQHF. The DNA of the CDR3 is TGCGCCAGCAGCCAAGGGGTGTACCAAGAGACCCAGCACTTC.

This clonotype has a handful of counts. The J gene is TRBJ1-1, the V gene TRBV4-1; D not certain. CDR1 MGHRA and CDR2 YSYEKL come from the germline V gene. This CDR3 is built from 17 residues. V was clipped by 0 bases and J by 0 bases, with 14 bases between them. The CDR3 spells CASSQDGRNSLNTEAFF. In DNA, the CDR3 is TGCGCCAGCAGCCAAGACGGGAGGAACAGCTTGAACACTGAAGCTTTCTTT.

This clonotype was counted a few times. The genes are TRBV7-8 and TRBJ1-2, with TRBD1 identical over 7 bases. The CDR3 covers 15 residues. Germline loops: CDR1 SGHVS, CDR2 FQNEAQ. V lost 4 bases to trimming and J lost 4 bases; unmatched junction nucleotides: 9. Here the CDR3 reads CASSSRGGGSYGYTF. The DNA of the CDR3 is TGTGCCAGCAGCTCGAGGGGAGGGGGCAGCTATGGCTACACCTTC.

The CDR3, as DNA: TGCAGTGCTAGAGATGGGGCCAGACAAAAACTGTTTTTT. This sequence encodes CSARDGARQKLFF. The V and J genes are TRBV20-1 and TRBJ1-4; possible D gene TRBD1, 5 bases. The CDR3 spans 13 residues. V was cut by 0 bases and J by 9 bases, with 11 bases left in between. Germline V gives CDR1 DFQATT, CDR2 SNEGSKA (reference sequence).

The CDR3 DNA reads as TGTGCCAGCAGTTACTCAGCGTGGGACATTCGAGAGACCCAGTACTTC. This gives the protein CASSYSAWDIRETQYF. The rearrangement uses TRBV6-5 and TRBJ2-5; D is perhaps TRBD1 (6 bases). The CDR3 consists of 16 residues. V gave up 0 bases and J gave up 4 bases, with 15 bases separating them. Germline-derived CDR1 and CDR2 are MNHEY and SVGAGI.

The table lists this clonotype with a few counts. V usage is TRBV5-1 and J usage is TRBJ2-7; D call uncertain. The germline CDR1 and CDR2 sequences are SGHRS and YFSETQ. Trimming left V 4 bases short and J 3 bases short, with 11 bases between. CDR3 length: 13 amino acids. The CDR3 nucleotides are TGCGCCAGCAGCCCGGAGATAGACTACGAGCAGTACTTC. Translated, it gives CASSPEIDYEQYF.

This clonotype was seen only a few times. The V and J genes are TRBV20-1 and TRBJ1-1; D not resolved. This CDR3 region has 13 residues. CDR1 is DFQATT and CDR2 is SNEGSKA in the germline V gene (reference sequence). The ends were cut back, 3 bases at V and 0 bases at J, with 8 bases in the middle. This chain's CDR3 is CSARSQLNTEAFF. In DNA, the CDR3 is TGCAGTGCTAGGTCGCAGTTGAACACTGAAGCTTTCTTT.

This clonotype was recorded a few times. The V and J genes are TRBV12-3 or TRBV12-4 and TRBJ1-1, with D unclear. Trimming pared 1 base from V and 9 bases from J, leaving 15 bases between. The CDR3 sequence is 14 residues long. The CDR3 region has the DNA TGTGCCAGCAGTTTAGTAAAGGGTGGTCAGAAAGCTTTCTTT. Its translation: CASSLVKGGQKAFF.

Many counts were recorded for this clonotype. The V gene is TRBV20-1, the J gene TRBJ1-4; TRBD1 might be the D (5 bases). The length of the CDR3 is 13 residues. Germline loops: CDR1 DFQATT, CDR2 SNEGSKA (reference sequence). V was pared by 3 bases and J by 14 bases, with 19 bases between. The CDR3, as DNA: TGCAGTGCTAGGCGGGAGATCACCGAGGGGCTGTTTTTT. Translation gives CSARREITEGLFF.

This clonotype was seen a handful of times. Relative to the germline gene, one junction end is altered; a read error may explain this. The V gene is TRBV5-5, the J gene TRBJ1-2; D uncertain. CDR1 is SGHKS and CDR2 is YYEKEE in the germline V gene (reference sequence). CDR3 length: 12 residues. This chain's CDR3 is CASSLLTRAEAF. CDR3 in DNA: TGTGCCAGCAGCTTGCTAACGAGGGCGGAGGCCTTC.

In its sample, this clonotype was seen a few times. The chain recombines TRBV7-2 with TRBJ2-5; maybe TRBD2 (5 bases). The CDR3 runs to 16 residues. The V gene lost 3 bases and the J gene lost 1 base, with 15 bases spanning the gap. Germline V CDR1 and CDR2: SGHTA, FQGNSA. CDR3 loop: CASSFGYLDSQETQYF. Here the CDR3 DNA reads TGTGCCAGCAGCTTCGGCTACTTGGACTCCCAAGAGACCCAGTACTTC.

A few counts support this clonotype. The V call is TRBV29-1, the J call TRBJ2-5; possibly TRBD2 for D (6 bases). Germline values: CDR1 SQVTM, CDR2 ANQGSEA. Trimming removed 0 bases from V and 7 bases from J, with 18 bases in between. The CDR3 loop spans 15 amino acids. CDR3 nucleotide sequence: TGCAGCGTTGAAGATGCCCCGACTAGTTTGGGGACCCAGTACTTC. Translation: CSVEDAPTSLGTQYF. Using reference TRBV29-1 and TRBJ2-5 for the parts outside the CDR3, the full variable domain is SAVISQKPSRDICQRGTSLTIQCQVDSQVTMMFWYRQQPGQSLTLIATANQGSEATYESGFVIDKFPISRPNLTFSTLTVSNMSPEDSSIYLCSVEDAPTSLGTQYFGPGTRLLVL.

The chain recombines TRBV5-6 with TRBJ2-7; 7 nucleotides line up with TRBD2. The germline gives CDR1 SGHDT, CDR2 YYEEEE. Trimming removed 6 bases from V and 7 bases from J; junction bases left unmatched: 7. The CDR3 totals 12 residues. The CDR3 loop is CASKRAGEEQYF. In DNA form, the CDR3 reads TGTGCCAGCAAACGGGCGGGGGAGGAGCAGTACTTC.